Below are 18 T cell receptor beta chains sequenced from a single sample in a study of blood T cell repertoires in COVID-19. Using immunoSEQ multiplex PCR, the repertoire was profiled, and TCRdb retains in-frame clones only, with some absent. The table shows roughly 250,000 clones, with about 91% occurring only once. Sequencing was performed on peripheral blood. These receptor sequences come from a person aged 18 to 30 with COVID-19, enrolled during active disease.

The rearrangement joins TRBV4-1 to TRBJ2-4; 13 bases match TRBD2. Germline CDR1 reads MGHRA; CDR2 reads YSYEKL. The J segment lost 0 bases and the V segment lost 4 bases, leaving 3 bases of the junction unmatched. This CDR3 is 17 amino acids long. The DNA of the CDR3 is TGCGCCAGCAGCCCCGGACTAGCGGGAGTAGCCAAAAACATTCAGTACTTC. Protein sequence: CASSPGLAGVAKNIQYF.

V gene TRBV7-2 combines with J gene TRBJ2-1; 7 bases fit TRBD2. J was trimmed by 2 bases and V by 1 base; bases with no gene match: 5. Per the germline V gene, CDR1 is SGHTA and CDR2 is FQGNSA. This CDR3 is 16 amino acids long. The CDR3 sequence is CASSLEIGLAYNEQFF. Written as DNA, the CDR3 is TGTGCCAGCAGCTTAGAAATAGGACTAGCCTACAATGAGCAGTTCTTC.

The chain has TRBV3-1 (or the pseudogene TRBV3-2) and TRBJ2-7, with D perhaps TRBD1 (6 bases). This CDR3 region has 11 residues. Trimming removed 7 bases at V and 4 bases at J, with 8 bases between. From germline, CDR1 is LGHDT and CDR2 YNNKEL (reference sequence). The CDR3 is CASTTGYEQYF. CDR3 in DNA: TGTGCCAGCACCACAGGGTACGAGCAGTACTTC.

The chain couples TRBV11-2 to TRBJ2-1; 8 nucleotides agree with TRBD2. The CDR3 extends over 16 amino acids. Germline CDR1 and CDR2: SGHAT and FQNNGV. The trim removed 5 bases at V and 2 bases at J, leaving 8 bases unmatched. Written as DNA, the CDR3 is TGTGCCAGCAGCCGGCGTGGGCGGGAGGCCTACAATGAGCAGTTCTTC. Translating gives CASSRRGREAYNEQFF.

The rearrangement links TRBV28 to TRBJ1-3, with 7 bases identical to TRBD1. Germline V lookup: CDR1 MDHEN, CDR2 SYDVKM. V lost 5 bases, J lost 3 bases, and 10 bases stayed unmatched. The CDR3 contains 16 residues. CDR3 sequence reads: CASSPGDSWGGNTIYF. The CDR3 nucleotides read TGTGCCAGCAGTCCCGGGGACAGCTGGGGTGGAAACACCATATATTTT. Based on the CDR3 plus reference TRBV28 and TRBJ1-3, the full variable domain is DVKVTQSSRYLVKRTGEKVFLECVQDMDHENMFWYRQDPGLGLRLIYFSYDVKMKEKGDIPEGYSVSREKKERFSLILESASTNQTSMYLCASSPGDSWGGNTIYFGEGSWLTVV.

The chain recombines TRBV29-1 with TRBJ2-4; 7 bases line up with TRBD1. There are 13 residues in the CDR3. V shed 6 bases and J 8 bases; nucleotides not matched to a gene: 10. Per the germline V gene, CDR1 is SQVTM and CDR2 is ANQGSEA. The chain's CDR3 is CSVMKTGVDIQYF. The CDR3 DNA follows: TGCAGCGTCATGAAAACAGGGGTGGACATTCAGTACTTC.

In nucleotides, the CDR3 is TGTGCCAGCAGCCCAACCCGAGACAGCAATGGCTACACCTTC. Residues: CASSPTRDSNGYTF. The rearrangement links TRBV3-1 (or the pseudogene TRBV3-2) to TRBJ1-2, with a weak D call TRBD1 (5 bases). The CDR3 is made up of 14 amino acids. Trimming shortened V by 4 bases and J by 6 bases, and 15 bases separated the two germline ends. Germline CDR1 is LGHDT and CDR2 is YNNKEL (reference sequence).

V is TRBV6-1 and J is TRBJ2-3; TRBD2 might be the D (6 bases). Trimming removed 2 bases from V and 10 bases from J, with 19 bases in between. The length of the CDR3 is 15 residues. From germline, CDR1 is MNHNS and CDR2 SASEGT. The CDR3 nucleotides are TGTGCCAGCAGTGAATGGGCTAGCGTCCTCGGGGCGCAGTATTTT. As protein: CASSEWASVLGAQYF.

The rearrangement uses TRBV11-2 and TRBJ1-4; TRBD1 agrees at 7 bases. Trimming cost V 4 bases and J 2 bases; bases outside gene matches: 4. The CDR3 runs 15 residues. CDR1 SGHAT and CDR2 FQNNGV come from the germline V gene. The CDR3 protein is CASSYRQGTNEKLFF. The CDR3 DNA is TGTGCCAGCAGCTACCGACAGGGTACTAATGAAAAACTGTTTTTT.

This chain joins TRBV6-2 or TRBV6-3 and TRBJ1-6, with 9 bases matching TRBD1. The V and J ends lost 6 bases and 9 bases, in that order; junction bases with no gene match: 6. The germline CDR1 and CDR2 sequences are MNHEY and SVGEGT. The CDR3 consists of 14 residues. In DNA, the CDR3 is TGTGCCAGCAGCCGGGGACAGGGCATTTCACCCCTCCACTTT. Protein sequence: CASSRGQGISPLHF.

This clone showed up just once. The V gene is TRBV27, the J gene TRBJ1-3, with a weak D call TRBD1 (6 bases). Between the trimmed V and J ends, which lost 6 bases and 4 bases, there was a span of 13 bases. The CDR3 is made up of 14 amino acids. Germline V gene lookup returns CDR1 MNHEY and CDR2 SMNVEV (reference sequence). CDR3 residues: CASSLQGPGNTIYF. The DNA of the CDR3 is TGTGCCAGCAGCCTACAGGGCCCCGGAAACACCATATATTTT.

This chain uses TRBV5-6 with TRBJ1-1, with 7 bases fitting TRBD1. V lost 1 base, J lost 8 bases, and 5 bases stayed unmatched. This CDR3 contains 13 residues. Looked up from germline, CDR1 is SGHDT and CDR2 is YYEEEE. Here the CDR3 reads CASSLISQGEAFF. The CDR3 DNA is TGTGCCAGCAGCTTGATTTCACAGGGGGAAGCTTTCTTT.

The rearrangement uses TRBV7-2 and TRBJ1-3; D is possibly TRBD1 (5 bases). Germline assignment: CDR1 SGHTA and CDR2 FQGNSA. This CDR3 is 16 amino acids long. Deletions cut 6 bases from V and 0 bases from J, with 15 bases between. As DNA, the CDR3 is TGTGCCAGCAGGGCTGATCAGGGCCACTCTGGAAACACCATATATTTT. Its protein is CASRADQGHSGNTIYF. The whole variable domain, filled in from reference TRBV7-2 and TRBJ1-3, reads GAGVSQSPSNKVTEKGKDVELRCDPISGHTALYWYRQSLGQGLEFLIYFQGNSAPDKSGLPSDRFSAERTGGSVSTLTIQRTQQEDSAVYLCASRADQGHSGNTIYFGEGSWLTVV.

The J gene is TRBJ2-2, the V gene TRBV7-6; TRBD2 matches at 7 bases. J gave up 2 bases and V 1 base, and 4 bases lay outside the gene matches. CDR1 SGHVS and CDR2 FNYEAQ come from the germline V gene. The CDR3 extends over 16 amino acids. CDR3 sequence: CASSLVWGGNTGELFF. CDR3 nucleotide sequence: TGTGCCAGCAGCTTAGTCTGGGGGGGAAACACCGGGGAGCTGTTTTTT.

Only a few counts were recorded for this clone. This chain connects TRBV30 to TRBJ1-5; D gene unclear. Germline V gene data show CDR1 as GTSNPN and CDR2 as SVGIG (reference sequence). The CDR3 is made up of 13 amino acids. V lost 0 bases and J 4 bases, leaving 7 bases between the germline ends. CDR3 nucleotides: TGTGCCTGGAGTGTGTCCGGGAATCAGCCCCAGCATTTT. It is translated as CAWSVSGNQPQHF.

The chain links TRBV21-1 to TRBJ2-7; the table calls TRBD1, which could not be checked here. TRBV21-1 is a known pseudogene. CDR3 length: 16 residues. The CDR3 bases are TGTGCCAGCAGCCCGGGAGCGACAGGGGGCTCATACGAGCAGTACTTC. Protein sequence: CASSPGATGGSYEQYF.

This chain uses TRBV11-3 with TRBJ2-7; tentative D call: TRBD1 (6 bases). Germline CDR1 and CDR2: SGHNT and YENEEA. The CDR3 length is 13 residues. V gave up 2 bases and J gave up 6 bases, with 11 bases separating them. The CDR3 loop is CASSLQGFGEQYF. CDR3 in DNA: TGTGCCAGCAGCTTACAGGGGTTCGGCGAGCAGTACTTC. Full variable domain (outside the CDR3, taken from reference TRBV11-3 and TRBJ2-7): EAGVVQSPRYKIIEKKQPVAFWCNPISGHNTLYWYLQNLGQGPELLIRYENEEAVDDSQLPKDRFSAERLKGVDSTLKIQPAELGDSAVYLCASSLQGFGEQYFGPGTRLTVT.

This chain connects TRBV19 to TRBJ1-1; D unclear. V was cut by 7 bases and J by 4 bases, with 13 bases left in between. The CDR3 is 13 residues long. Germline CDR1 and CDR2: LNHDA and SQIVND (reference sequence). CDR3 sequence (DNA): TGTGCCAGTATCCCAAGCCGGGGCACTGAAGCTTTCTTT. Amino acids: CASIPSRGTEAFF.